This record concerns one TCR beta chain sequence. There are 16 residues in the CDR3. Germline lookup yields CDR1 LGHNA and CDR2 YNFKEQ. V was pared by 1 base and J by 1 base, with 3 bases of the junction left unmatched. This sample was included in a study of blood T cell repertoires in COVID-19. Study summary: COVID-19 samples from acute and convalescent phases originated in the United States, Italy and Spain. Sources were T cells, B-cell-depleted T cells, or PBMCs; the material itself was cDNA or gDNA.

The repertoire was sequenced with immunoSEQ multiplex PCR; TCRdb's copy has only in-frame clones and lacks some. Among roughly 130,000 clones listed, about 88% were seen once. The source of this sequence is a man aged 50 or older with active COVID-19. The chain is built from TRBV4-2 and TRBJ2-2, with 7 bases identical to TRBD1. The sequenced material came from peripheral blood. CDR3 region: CASSQGRQGNTGELFF. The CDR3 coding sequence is TGTGCCAGCAGCCAAGGACGACAGGGGAACACCGGGGAGCTGTTTTTT.